This TCR beta chain was found in a study of OX40 agonist ivuxolimab in advanced cancers. Context from the whole study: Ivuxolimab was a fully human IgG2 agonistic monoclonal antibody targeting the costimulatory receptor OX40 (CD134). Intravenous ivuxolimab was administered to patients every 2 weeks at six dose levels: 0.01, 0.1, 0.3, 1.5, 3 and 10 mg/kg. Of the roughly 52 dose-escalation patients, hepatocellular carcinoma was present in some 19, melanoma in around 15, renal cell carcinoma in 9 and head and neck cancer in 9. In the dose-escalation cohort, roughly four fifths of patients were male, and the mean age was approximately 55 years, with a range of roughly 23 to 85. Prior anti-PD-1, anti-PD-L1 or anti-CTLA-4 therapy was permitted, and approximately 41% of dose-escalation patients had received checkpoint inhibitors. Partial responses were achieved by three dose-escalation patients, of whom one had hepatocellular carcinoma and two had cutaneous melanoma. Peripheral TCRbeta sequencing was intended to test whether TCR sequence diversity was altered and clonal T-cell expansion was caused by ivuxolimab. The paper reports the monotherapy dose-escalation portion (N of about 54 patients) of the phase I ivuxolimab trial.

The trial excluded patients who had a history of autoimmune disease or were on systemic immunosuppression. Peripheral blood for TCR sequencing was collected from all dose cohorts at baseline, on cycle 4 day 1, and on cycle 7 day 1. Samples came from an open-label, multicenter, first-in-human phase I dose-escalation trial of ivuxolimab. Adults with locally advanced or metastatic melanoma, renal cell carcinoma, hepatocellular carcinoma or head and neck squamous cell carcinoma were enrolled in the trial. Before TCR sequencing, CD4+ T cells and CD8+ T cells from peripheral blood were sorted into separate populations. Broad study findings and their caveats: After ivuxolimab, CD8+ T cells had more expanded clones than CD4+ T cells on average. In the 0.1-3.0 mg/kg groups, partial responders had among the lowest normalized peripheral clonal expansion, particularly in CD8+ T cells. At doses of 0.1 to 3.0 mg/kg, clonal expansion of both CD4+ and CD8+ T cells in blood was seen between baseline and week 6. Low levels of normalized T-cell clonal expansion were also seen in some nonresponding patients. Antigen specificity was not determined for the clonally expanded peripheral T cells.

Genomic DNA was extracted from sorted cells for sequencing of the TCRbeta CDR3 region. TCRbeta CDR3 regions were sequenced using the immunoSEQ Assay. Held by TCRdb, this immuneACCESS table contains in-frame sequences only and omits some clones. Under half of the omission traces to an unresolved V gene where checked; the cause of the rest is unknown. This sample has 95,000 to 110,000 clones in its table, and roughly 90% of those were observed once. About 1.2% of the sample lies in the top ten. Trimming takes 6 bases from V and 8 bases from J, and the germline ends sit 16 bases apart. From the cysteine through the phenylalanine, the CDR3 covers 14 amino acids. The kept DNA is CDR3 alone, 42 bases in frame from the first base. As encoded in the germline V gene, CDR1 is KGHSH while CDR2 is LQKENI. Details on this clone: Its target antigen remains unknown. Qualities for individual bases were not recorded, and no much larger clone is one base off.

This sequence uses TRBV18 and TRBJ1-4; TRBD1 is a possible D gene, resting on 5 matching bases. Here the sequenced sample was CD4+ or CD8+ T cells sorted from blood, taken in a trial of the OX40 agonist ivuxolimab. The TCR comes from an adult with an advanced solid tumor such as melanoma, head and neck, liver or kidney cancer. CDR3 region: CASSDNVQREKLFF. The sequence in DNA is TGTGCCAGCTCGGACAACGTACAGCGGGAAAAACTGTTTTTT.